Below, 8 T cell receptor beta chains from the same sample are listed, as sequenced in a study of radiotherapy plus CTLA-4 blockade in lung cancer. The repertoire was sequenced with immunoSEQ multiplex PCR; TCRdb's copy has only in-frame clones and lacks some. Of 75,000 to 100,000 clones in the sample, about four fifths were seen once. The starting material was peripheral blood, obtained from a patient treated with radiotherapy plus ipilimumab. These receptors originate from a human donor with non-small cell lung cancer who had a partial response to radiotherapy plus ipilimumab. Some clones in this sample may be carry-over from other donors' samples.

CDR3 amino acids: CASSPLTSGSTDTQYF. Written as DNA, the CDR3 is TGTGCCAGCAGCCCGCTGACTAGCGGGAGTACAGATACGCAGTATTTT. The chain recombines TRBV11-2 with TRBJ2-3, with TRBD2 matching over 12 bases. Germline CDR1 SGHAT, CDR2 FQNNGV. Germline trimming cut 5 bases from V and 3 bases from J; bases unmatched to any gene: 6. The CDR3 is made up of 16 amino acids.

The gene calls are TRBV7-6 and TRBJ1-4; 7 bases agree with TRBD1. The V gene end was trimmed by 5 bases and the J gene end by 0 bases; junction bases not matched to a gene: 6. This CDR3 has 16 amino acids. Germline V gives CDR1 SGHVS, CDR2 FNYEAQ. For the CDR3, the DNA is TGTGCCAGCAGCGCGGGGGGACAGACAACTAATGAAAAACTGTTTTTT. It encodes CASSAGGQTTNEKLFF.

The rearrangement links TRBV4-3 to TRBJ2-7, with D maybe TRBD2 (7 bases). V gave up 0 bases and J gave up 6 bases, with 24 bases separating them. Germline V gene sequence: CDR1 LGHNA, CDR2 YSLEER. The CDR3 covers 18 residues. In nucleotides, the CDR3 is TGCGCCAGCAGCCAAGATGCTTATACAGGCGGGGGCCTACTCGAGCAGTACTTC. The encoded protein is CASSQDAYTGGGLLEQYF.

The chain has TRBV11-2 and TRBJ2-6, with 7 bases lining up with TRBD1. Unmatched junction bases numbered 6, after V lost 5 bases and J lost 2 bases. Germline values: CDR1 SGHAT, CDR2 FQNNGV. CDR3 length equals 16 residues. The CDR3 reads CASSPDRVAGANVLTF. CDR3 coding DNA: TGTGCCAGCAGCCCAGACAGGGTCGCTGGGGCCAACGTCCTGACTTTC.

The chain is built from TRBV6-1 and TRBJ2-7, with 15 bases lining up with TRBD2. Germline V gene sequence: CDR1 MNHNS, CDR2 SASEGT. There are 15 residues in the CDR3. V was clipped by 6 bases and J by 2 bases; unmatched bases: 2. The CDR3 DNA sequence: TGTGCCAGCAGCCGGACTAGCGGGGGGGCCTACGAGCAGTACTTC. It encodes CASSRTSGGAYEQYF.

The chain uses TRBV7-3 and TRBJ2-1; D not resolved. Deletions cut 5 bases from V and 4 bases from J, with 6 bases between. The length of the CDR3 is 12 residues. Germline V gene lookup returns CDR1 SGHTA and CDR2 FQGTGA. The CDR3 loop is CASSTSYNEQFF. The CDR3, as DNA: TGTGCCAGCAGCACTTCATACAATGAGCAGTTCTTC.

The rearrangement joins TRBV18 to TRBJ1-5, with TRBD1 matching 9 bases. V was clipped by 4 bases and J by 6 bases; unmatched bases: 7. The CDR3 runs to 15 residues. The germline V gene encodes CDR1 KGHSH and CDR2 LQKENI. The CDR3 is CASSRDREIGQPQHF. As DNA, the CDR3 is TGTGCCAGCTCACGGGACAGGGAGATTGGTCAGCCCCAGCATTTT.

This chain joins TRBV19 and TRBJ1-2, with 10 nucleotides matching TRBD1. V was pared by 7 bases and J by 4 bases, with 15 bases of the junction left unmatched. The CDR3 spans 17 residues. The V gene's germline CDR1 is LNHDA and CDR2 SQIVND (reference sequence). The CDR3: CASISTEGRDRGYGYTF. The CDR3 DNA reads TGTGCCAGTATCTCTACGGAGGGCCGGGACAGGGGCTATGGCTACACCTTC.